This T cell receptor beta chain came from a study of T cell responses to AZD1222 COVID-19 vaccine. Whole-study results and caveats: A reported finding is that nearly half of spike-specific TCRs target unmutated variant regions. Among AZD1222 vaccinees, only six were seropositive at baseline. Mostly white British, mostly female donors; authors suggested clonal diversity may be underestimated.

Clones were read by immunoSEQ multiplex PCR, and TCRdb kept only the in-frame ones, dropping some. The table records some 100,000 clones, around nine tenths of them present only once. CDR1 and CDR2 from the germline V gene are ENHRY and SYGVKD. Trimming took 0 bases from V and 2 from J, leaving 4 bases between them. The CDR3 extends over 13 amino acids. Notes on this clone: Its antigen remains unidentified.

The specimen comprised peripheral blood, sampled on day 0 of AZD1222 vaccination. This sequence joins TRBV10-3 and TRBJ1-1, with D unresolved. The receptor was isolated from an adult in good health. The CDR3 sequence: CAISESPNTEAFF. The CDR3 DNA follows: TGTGCCATCAGTGAGTCCCCTAACACTGAAGCTTTCTTT.